This T cell receptor beta chain was documented in a study of T cells expressing NK-cell markers. The overall study: Sorted CD3+CD56+NKG2C+, CD3+CD56+NKG2C- and CD3+CD56-NKG2C+ T cells provided the TCR beta repertoires.

Study-wide results and caveats: These clonotypes additionally ranked first within the CD3+CD56-NKG2C+ fraction of a few donors. CD8+ T cells in over five donors included dominant NKG2C+ clonotypes at about 1.0-7.5%.

The CDR3 covers 14 residues. From germline, CDR1 is SGHDT and CDR2 YYEEEE. Synthesis of TCR beta cDNA relied on 5'RACE template switching carrying UMIs. TCRdb reprocessed the 5' RACE reads, keeping one entry per CDR3 protein, no DNA. Recorded for this sample: some 600,000 distinct CDR3 sequences. In the case of this clonotype: Antigen: not known.

The chain is built from TRBV5-6 and TRBJ1-1; with no DNA, the TCRdb D assignment of TRBD1 cannot be verified. This TCR derives from a man aged 18 to 35 in good health. Sequenced sample: blood T cells: a sorted CD56 or NKG2C T cell subset, CD4+ or CD8+ T cells, or bulk PBMC T cells (not recorded which). This CDR3 is CASSQGVVNTEAFF.